The clone carrying this TCR beta chain was counted ten times or more. Its target is unknown. The sample originates from a study of T cell repertoires in cytomegalovirus infection. Notes on the study in general: Within the response measured ex vivo, HLA-C-restricted CMV-specific TCR beta clonotypes were dominant.

In TCRdb, the reads were re-called with MiXCR into one record per CDR3 protein. The sample contains roughly 800,000 distinct CDR3 sequences, about 28% of which appear only once. After removal of 4 bases from V and 7 bases from J, the junction contained 3 bases not matched to a gene. The CDR3 consists of 15 residues. The chain joins TRBV12-3 or TRBV12-4 to TRBJ2-2, with TRBD2 matching over 13 bases. The specimen was cultured CD8+ T cells from PBMCs, collected from culture after CMV antigen stimulation. The source of this sequence is a human donor in good health (CMV status not recorded). Some clones in this sample may be carry-over from other donors' samples. The CDR3 reads CASSSGLAGYGELFF. CDR3 DNA sequence: TGTGCCAGCAGTTCGGGACTAGCGGGGTACGGGGAGCTGTTTTTT.